One TCR beta chain is described in this entry. Its recognized antigen is unknown. Qualities for individual bases were not recorded, and no much larger clone is one base off. The library was prepared using PCR. Instrument on record: Illumina HiSeq 2000. The public reads were reprocessed in TCRdb via fastp at Q25 and MiXCR, keeping in-frame beta chains. Entries that share a CDR3 protein sequence are merged under the most common genes and DNA. For this sample there are fewer than 25,000 distinct CDR3 sequences; around a third appear just once. The ten largest make up approximately 19% of the sample. The data are from a study of tumor-infiltrating lymphocytes in oesophageal squamous cell carcinoma (dated by TCRdb to 2016 to 2017). Taken from cysteine to phenylalanine, the CDR3 has 15 residues. Just CDR3 DNA is preserved here, 45 bases in frame from base 1. The junction shows trimming of 5 bases on V and 6 bases on J, plus 16 bases between the germline ends.

The chain employs TRBV7-1 and TRBJ2-2, and perhaps TRBD1 as D gene, on 6 matching bases. TRBV7-1 is an ORF; its function is uncertain. Material for sequencing was esophageal tumor tissue. The clonotype comes from a female donor with esophageal squamous cell carcinoma. The CDR3 region has the sequence CASSLIDRHSGELFF. The sequenced DNA: TGTGCCAGCAGCCTCATCGACAGGCACTCCGGGGAGCTGTTTTTT.